The source of this T cell receptor (beta chain) is a study of T cells after yellow fever vaccination. This clonotype was recorded at least ten times. Its antigen remains unidentified. Per the germline V gene, CDR1 is KGHSH and CDR2 is LQKENI. The CDR3 runs to 17 residues. The V and J ends lost 6 bases and 4 bases, in that order; junction bases with no gene match: 14. One entry per CDR3 protein results from TCRdb running MiXCR on the 5' RACE reads. The sample yields some 220,000 distinct CDR3 sequences, more than 3% seen once. The study, taken as a whole, reports: Most primary-vaccination clones reappeared after the booster (about 97% CD4, roughly 88% CD8).

The TCR originated in a man aged 18 to 30 who received the YFV17D yellow fever vaccine. V usage is TRBV18 and J usage is TRBJ2-3; 9 bases match TRBD1. The material was CD4+ T cells sorted from PBMCs, obtained 10 days after the yellow fever booster vaccination. The DNA of the CDR3 is TGTGCCAGCTCCCCCGGGACAGGGAGCCCCAGAGCAGATACGCAGTATTTT. Its translation: CASSPGTGSPRADTQYF.